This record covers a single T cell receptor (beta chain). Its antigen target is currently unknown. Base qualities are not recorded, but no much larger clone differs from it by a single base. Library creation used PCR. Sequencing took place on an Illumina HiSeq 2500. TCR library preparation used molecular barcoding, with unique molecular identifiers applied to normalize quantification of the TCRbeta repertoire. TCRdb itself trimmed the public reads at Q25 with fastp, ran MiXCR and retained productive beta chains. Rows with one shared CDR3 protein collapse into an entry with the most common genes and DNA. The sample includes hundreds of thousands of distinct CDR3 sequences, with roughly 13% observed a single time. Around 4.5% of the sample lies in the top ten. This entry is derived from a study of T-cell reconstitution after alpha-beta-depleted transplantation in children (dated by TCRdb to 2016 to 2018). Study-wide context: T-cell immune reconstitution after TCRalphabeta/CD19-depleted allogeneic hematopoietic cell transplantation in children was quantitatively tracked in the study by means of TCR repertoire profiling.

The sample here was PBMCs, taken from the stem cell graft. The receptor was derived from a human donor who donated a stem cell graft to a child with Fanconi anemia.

The bases are TGCGCCAGCAGCCTGGGACAGGAGCCCTCTGGACAAGAGACCCAGTACTTC. Translated, it reads CASSLGQEPSGQETQYF. The sequence is built from TRBV4-3 and TRBJ2-5, with TRBD1 matching 8 junction bases. CDR1 and CDR2 are drawn from the germline V gene: LGHNA, YSLEER. From the cysteine through the phenylalanine, the CDR3 covers 17 amino acids. CDR3 DNA is the only sequence kept; it has 51 bases, read in frame from the first base. V is cut back by 4 bases and J by 2 bases, with 12 bases in the junction unmatched.